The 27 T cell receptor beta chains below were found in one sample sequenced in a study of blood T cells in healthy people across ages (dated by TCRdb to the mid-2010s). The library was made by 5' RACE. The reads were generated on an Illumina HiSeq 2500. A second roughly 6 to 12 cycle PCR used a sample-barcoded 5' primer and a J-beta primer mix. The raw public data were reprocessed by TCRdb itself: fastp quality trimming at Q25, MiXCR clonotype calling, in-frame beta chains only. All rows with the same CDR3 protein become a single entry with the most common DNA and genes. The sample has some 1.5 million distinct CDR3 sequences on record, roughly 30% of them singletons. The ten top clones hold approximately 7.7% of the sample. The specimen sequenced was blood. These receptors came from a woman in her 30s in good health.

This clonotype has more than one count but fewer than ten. CDR3 DNA sequence: TGTGCCAGCAGCCCCGGCGCGCCCCGACAGGAGACCCAGTACTTC. Translating it yields CASSPGAPRQETQYF. The J gene is TRBJ2-5, the V gene TRBV9, with D possibly being TRBD1 (5 bases). The V end lost 4 bases, the J end lost 5 bases, and 18 bases lay between the germline ends. CDR1 is SGDLS, CDR2 YYNGEE, per germline. This CDR3 comprises 15 residues.

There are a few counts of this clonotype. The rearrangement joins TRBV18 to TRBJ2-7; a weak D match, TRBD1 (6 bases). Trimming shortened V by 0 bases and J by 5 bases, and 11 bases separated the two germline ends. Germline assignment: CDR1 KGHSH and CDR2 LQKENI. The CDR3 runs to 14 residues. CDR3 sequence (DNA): TGTGCCAGCTCACCACCACAGGGTAACGACGAGCAGTACTTC. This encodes CASSPPQGNDEQYF.

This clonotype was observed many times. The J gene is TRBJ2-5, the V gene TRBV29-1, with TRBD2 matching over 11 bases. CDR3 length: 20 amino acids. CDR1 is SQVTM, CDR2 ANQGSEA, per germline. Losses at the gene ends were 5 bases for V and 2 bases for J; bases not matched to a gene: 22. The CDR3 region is CSVTGQGSTSGDGLQETQYF. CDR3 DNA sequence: TGCAGCGTTACCGGACAGGGGTCGACTAGCGGGGATGGGCTGCAAGAGACCCAGTACTTC.

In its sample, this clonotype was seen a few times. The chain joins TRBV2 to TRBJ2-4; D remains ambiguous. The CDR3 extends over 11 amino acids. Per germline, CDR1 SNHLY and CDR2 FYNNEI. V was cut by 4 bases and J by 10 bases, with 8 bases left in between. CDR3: CASSGDPIQYF. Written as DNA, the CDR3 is TGTGCCAGCAGTGGTGACCCGATTCAGTACTTC.

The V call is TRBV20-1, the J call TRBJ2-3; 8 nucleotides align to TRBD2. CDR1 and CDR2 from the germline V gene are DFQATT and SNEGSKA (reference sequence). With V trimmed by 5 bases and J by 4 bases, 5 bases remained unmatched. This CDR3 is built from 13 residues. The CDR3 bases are TGCAGTGCTTTTACTAGCGGTCCAGATACGCAGTATTTT. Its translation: CSAFTSGPDTQYF.

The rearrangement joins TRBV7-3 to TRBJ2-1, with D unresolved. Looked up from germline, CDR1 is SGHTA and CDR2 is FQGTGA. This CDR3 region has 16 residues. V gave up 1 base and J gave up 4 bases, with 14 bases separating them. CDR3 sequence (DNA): TGTGCCAGCAGCTTAATGGCAGGACCTACGTACAATGAGCAGTTCTTC. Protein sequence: CASSLMAGPTYNEQFF.

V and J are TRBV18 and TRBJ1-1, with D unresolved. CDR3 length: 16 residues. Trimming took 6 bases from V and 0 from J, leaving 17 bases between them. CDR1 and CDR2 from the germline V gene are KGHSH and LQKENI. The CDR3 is CASSQRPAIMNTEAFF. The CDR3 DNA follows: TGTGCCAGCTCGCAGAGGCCAGCCATTATGAACACTGAAGCTTTCTTT.

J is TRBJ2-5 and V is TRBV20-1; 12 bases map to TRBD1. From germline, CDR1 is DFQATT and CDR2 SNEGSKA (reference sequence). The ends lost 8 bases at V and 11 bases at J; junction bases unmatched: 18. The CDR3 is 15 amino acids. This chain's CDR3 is CSPSPKGQGAWGQYF. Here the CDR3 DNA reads TGCAGTCCGAGCCCTAAGGGACAGGGGGCGTGGGGGCAGTACTTC.

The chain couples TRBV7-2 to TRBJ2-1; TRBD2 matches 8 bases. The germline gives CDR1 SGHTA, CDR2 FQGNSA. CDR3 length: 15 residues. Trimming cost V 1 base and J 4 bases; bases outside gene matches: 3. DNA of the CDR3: TGTGCCAGCAGCTTAGAAGCGGGAGAATACAATGAGCAGTTCTTC. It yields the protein CASSLEAGEYNEQFF.

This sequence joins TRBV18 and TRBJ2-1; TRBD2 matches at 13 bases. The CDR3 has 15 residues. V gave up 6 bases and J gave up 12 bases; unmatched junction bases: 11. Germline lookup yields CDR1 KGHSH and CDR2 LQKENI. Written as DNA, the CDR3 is TGTGCCAGCTCCGTACTAGCGGGGGGGGAACATGGGCAGTTCTTC. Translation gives CASSVLAGGEHGQFF.

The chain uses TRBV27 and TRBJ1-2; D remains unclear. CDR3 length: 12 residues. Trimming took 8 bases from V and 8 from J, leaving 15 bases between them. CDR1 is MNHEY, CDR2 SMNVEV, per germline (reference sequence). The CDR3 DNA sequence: TGTGCCAGCGGTCCCACCATCTTGGGCTACACCTTC. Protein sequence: CASGPTILGYTF.

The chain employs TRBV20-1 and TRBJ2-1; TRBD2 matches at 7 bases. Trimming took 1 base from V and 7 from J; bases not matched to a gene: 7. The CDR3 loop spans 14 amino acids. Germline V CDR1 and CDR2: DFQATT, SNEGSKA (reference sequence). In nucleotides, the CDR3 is TGCAGTGCTAGAGGCCGTCTAGCGGAAAATGAGCAGTTCTTC. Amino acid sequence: CSARGRLAENEQFF.

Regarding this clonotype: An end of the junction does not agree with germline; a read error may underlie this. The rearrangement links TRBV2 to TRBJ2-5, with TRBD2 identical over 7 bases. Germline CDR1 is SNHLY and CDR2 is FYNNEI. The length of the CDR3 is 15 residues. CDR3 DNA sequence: TGTGCCAGCAACGCCGAAAGGGCTAGCGGAGAGACCCTGTACTTC. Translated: CASNAERASGETLYF.

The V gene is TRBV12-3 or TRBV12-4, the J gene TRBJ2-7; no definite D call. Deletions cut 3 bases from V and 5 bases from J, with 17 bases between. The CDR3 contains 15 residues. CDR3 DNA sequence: TGTGCCAGCAGTTTTGGTGCGAGAGATCTCAACGAGCAGTACTTC. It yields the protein CASSFGARDLNEQYF.

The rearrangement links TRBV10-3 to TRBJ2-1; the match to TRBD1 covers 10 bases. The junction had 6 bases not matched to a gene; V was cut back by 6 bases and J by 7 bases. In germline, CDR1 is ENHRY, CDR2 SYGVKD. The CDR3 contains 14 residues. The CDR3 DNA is TGTGCCATCAGATTGACAGGGGGCTGGAATGAGCAGTTCTTC. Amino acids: CAIRLTGGWNEQFF.

The CDR3 DNA sequence: TGTGCCAGCAGCATACAGGGGAATAATCAGCCCCAGCATTTT. It encodes CASSIQGNNQPQHF. This sequence joins TRBV7-6 and TRBJ1-5, with 7 positions matching TRBD1. The CDR3 has 14 amino acids. Trimming removed 5 bases from V and 4 bases from J; junction bases left unmatched: 5. CDR1 is SGHVS and CDR2 is FNYEAQ in the germline V gene.

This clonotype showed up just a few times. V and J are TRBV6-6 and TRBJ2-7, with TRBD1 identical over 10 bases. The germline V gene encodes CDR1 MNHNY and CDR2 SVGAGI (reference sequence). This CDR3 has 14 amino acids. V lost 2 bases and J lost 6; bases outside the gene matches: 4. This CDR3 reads CASSYEGQGLEQYF. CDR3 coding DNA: TGTGCCAGCAGTTACGAGGGACAGGGGCTCGAGCAGTACTTC.

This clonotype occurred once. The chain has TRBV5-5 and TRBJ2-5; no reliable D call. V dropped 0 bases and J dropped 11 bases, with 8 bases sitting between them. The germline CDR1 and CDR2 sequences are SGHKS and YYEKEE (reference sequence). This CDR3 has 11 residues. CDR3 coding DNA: TGTGCCAGCAGCTTGGAGATGGAGCAGTACTTC. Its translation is CASSLEMEQYF.

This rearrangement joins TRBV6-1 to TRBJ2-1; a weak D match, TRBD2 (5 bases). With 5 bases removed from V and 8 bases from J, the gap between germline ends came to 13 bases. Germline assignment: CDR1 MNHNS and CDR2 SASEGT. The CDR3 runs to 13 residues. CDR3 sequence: CASSTSLRDEQFF. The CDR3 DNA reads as TGTGCCAGCAGTACTAGTCTTAGGGATGAGCAGTTCTTC.

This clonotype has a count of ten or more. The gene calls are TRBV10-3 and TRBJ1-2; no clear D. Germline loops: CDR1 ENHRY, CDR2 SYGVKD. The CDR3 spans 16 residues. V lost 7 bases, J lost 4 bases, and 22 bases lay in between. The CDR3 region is CAITGGQTPESYGYTF. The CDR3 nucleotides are TGTGCCATCACAGGCGGGCAAACCCCAGAATCCTATGGCTACACCTTC.

The CDR3 bases are TGTGCCAGCTCACAGACGAGGGTAGCTAGAGATACGCAGTATTTT. It specifies CASSQTRVARDTQYF. The chain uses TRBV18 and TRBJ2-3; the D gene is possibly TRBD2 (5 bases). Germline CDR1 and CDR2: KGHSH and LQKENI. Trimming cost V 4 bases and J 5 bases, with 16 bases left between them. This CDR3 has 15 residues.

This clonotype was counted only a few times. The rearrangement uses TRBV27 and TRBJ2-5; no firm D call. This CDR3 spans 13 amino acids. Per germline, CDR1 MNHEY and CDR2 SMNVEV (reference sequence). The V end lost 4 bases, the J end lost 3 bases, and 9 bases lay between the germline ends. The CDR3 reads CASSSWGKETQYF. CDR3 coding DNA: TGTGCCAGCAGTTCCTGGGGAAAAGAGACCCAGTACTTC.

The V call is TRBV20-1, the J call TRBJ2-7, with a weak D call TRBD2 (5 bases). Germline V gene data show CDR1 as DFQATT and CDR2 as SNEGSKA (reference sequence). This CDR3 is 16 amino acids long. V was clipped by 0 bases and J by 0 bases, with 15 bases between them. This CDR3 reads CSARDRGSASSYEQYF. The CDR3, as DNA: TGCAGTGCTAGAGATCGGGGTAGCGCGAGCTCCTACGAGCAGTACTTC.

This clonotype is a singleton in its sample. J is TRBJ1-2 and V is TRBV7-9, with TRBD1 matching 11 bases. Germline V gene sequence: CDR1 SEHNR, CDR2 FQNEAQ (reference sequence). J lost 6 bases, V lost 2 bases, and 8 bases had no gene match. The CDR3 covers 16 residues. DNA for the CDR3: TGTGCCAGCAGCTTAACTACAAGGGACAGGGGGGATGGCTACACCTTC. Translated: CASSLTTRDRGDGYTF.

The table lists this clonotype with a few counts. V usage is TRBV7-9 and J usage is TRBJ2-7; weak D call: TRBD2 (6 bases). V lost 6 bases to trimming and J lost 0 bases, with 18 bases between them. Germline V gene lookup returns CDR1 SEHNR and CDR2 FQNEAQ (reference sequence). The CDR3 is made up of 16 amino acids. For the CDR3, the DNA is TGTGCCAGCAGTAGCGGTGGGGGAGGAAGCTCCTACGAGCAGTACTTC. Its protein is CASSSGGGGSSYEQYF.

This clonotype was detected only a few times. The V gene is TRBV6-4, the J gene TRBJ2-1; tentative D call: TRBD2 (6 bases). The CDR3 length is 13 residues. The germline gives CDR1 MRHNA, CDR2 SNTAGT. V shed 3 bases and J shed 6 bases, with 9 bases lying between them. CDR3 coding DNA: TGTGCCAGCAGTGAGGGACTCTCCAATGAGCAGTTCTTC. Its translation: CASSEGLSNEQFF.

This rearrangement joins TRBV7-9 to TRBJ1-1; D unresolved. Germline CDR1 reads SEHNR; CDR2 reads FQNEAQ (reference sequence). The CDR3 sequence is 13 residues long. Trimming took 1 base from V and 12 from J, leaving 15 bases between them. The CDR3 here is CASSLDLRGRTFF. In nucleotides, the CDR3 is TGTGCCAGCAGCTTAGATCTAAGAGGTAGAACTTTCTTT.